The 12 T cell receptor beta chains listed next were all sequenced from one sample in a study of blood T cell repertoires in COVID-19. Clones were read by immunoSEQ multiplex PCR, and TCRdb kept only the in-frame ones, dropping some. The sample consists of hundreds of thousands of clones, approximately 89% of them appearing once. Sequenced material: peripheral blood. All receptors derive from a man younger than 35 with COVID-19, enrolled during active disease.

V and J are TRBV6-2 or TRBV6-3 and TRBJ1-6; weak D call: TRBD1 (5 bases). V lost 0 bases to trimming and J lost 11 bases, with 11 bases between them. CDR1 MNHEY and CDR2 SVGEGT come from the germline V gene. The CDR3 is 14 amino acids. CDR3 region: CASSYSWGRPPLHF. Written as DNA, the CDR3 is TGTGCCAGCAGTTACTCATGGGGGAGGCCACCCCTCCACTTT.

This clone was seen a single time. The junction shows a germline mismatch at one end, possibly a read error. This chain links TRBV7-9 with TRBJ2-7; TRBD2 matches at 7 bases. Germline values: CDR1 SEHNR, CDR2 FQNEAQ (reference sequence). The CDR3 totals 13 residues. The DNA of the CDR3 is TGTGCCAGCAGTTTAGGGGAGGGGTCCGAGCAGTACTTC. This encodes CASSLGEGSEQYF.

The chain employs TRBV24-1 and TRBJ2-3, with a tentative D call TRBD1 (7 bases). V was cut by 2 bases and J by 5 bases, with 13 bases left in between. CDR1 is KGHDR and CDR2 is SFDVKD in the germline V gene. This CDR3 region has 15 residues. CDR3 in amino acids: CATSDSRGAGDTQYF. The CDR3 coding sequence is TGTGCCACCAGTGATTCCAGGGGGGCGGGAGATACGCAGTATTTT.

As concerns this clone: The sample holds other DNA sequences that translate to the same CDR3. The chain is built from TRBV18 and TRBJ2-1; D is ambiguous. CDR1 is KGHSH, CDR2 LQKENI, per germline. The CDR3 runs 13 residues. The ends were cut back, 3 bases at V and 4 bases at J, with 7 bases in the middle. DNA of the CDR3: TGTGCCAGCTCACCCCCGAGTTACAATGAGCAGTTCTTC. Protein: CASSPPSYNEQFF.

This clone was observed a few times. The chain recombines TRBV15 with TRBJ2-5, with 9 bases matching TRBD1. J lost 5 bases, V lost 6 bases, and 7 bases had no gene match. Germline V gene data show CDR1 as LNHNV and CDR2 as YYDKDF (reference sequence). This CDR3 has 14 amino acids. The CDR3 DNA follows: TGTGCCACCAGGGCACAGGGGGCTGAGGAGACCCAGTACTTC. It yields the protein CATRAQGAEETQYF.

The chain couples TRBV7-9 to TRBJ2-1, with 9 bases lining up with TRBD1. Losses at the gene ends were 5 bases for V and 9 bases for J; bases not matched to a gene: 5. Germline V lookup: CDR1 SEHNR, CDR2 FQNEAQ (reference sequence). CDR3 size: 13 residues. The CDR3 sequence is CASSTGTGSEQFF. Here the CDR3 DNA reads TGTGCCAGCAGCACCGGGACAGGGTCTGAGCAGTTCTTC.

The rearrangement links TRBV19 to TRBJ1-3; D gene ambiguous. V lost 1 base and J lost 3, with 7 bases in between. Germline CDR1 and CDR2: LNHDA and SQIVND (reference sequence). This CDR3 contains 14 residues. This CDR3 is CASSIAGHGNTIYF. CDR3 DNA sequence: TGTGCCAGTAGTATAGCAGGTCATGGAAACACCATATATTTT.

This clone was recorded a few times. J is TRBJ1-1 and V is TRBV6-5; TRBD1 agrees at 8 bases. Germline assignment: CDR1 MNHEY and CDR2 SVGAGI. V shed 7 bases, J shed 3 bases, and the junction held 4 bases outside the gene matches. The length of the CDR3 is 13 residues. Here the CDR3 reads CASKRQGYTEAFF. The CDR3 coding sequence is TGTGCCAGCAAAAGACAGGGGTACACTGAAGCTTTCTTT.

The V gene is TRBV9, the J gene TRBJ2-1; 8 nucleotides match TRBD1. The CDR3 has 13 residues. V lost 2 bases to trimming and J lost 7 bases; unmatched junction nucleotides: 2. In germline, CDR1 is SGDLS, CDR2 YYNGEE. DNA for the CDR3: TGTGCCAGCAGCGTGGACAGGGAAAATGAGCAGTTCTTC. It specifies CASSVDRENEQFF. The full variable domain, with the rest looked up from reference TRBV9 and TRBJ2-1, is DSGVTQTPKHLITATGQRVTLRCSPRSGDLSVYWYQQSLDQGLQFLIQYYNGEERAKGNILERFSAQQFPDLHSELNLSSLELGDSALYFCASSVDRENEQFFGPGTRLTVL.

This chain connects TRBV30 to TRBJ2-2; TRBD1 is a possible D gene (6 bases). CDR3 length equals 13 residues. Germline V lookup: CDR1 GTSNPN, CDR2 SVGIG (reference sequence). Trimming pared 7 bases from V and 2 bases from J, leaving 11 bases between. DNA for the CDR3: TGTGCCTCCGGGACACCTAACACCGGGGAGCTGTTTTTT. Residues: CASGTPNTGELFF.

This CDR3 reads CASSLVSGSSSIQYF. The CDR3 coding sequence is TGTGCCAGCAGCTTAGTTAGCGGGAGTAGTAGCATTCAGTACTTC. The chain links TRBV7-2 to TRBJ2-4; 9 bases line up with TRBD2. CDR3 length equals 15 residues. V shed 1 base, J shed 9 bases, and the junction held 7 bases outside the gene matches. Germline values: CDR1 SGHTA, CDR2 FQGNSA.

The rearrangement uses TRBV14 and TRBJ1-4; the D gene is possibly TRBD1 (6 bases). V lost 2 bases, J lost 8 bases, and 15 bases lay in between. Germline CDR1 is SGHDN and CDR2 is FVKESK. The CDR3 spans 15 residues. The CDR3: CASSQLQGVVEKLFF. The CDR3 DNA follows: TGTGCCAGCAGCCAATTACAGGGAGTGGTCGAAAAACTGTTTTTT.